This TCR beta chain was documented in a study of PD-1 blockade in classical Hodgkin lymphoma. Study results and caveats: Newly diagnosed patients were said to have less baseline TCR diversity than healthy donors did. CD4+ but not CD8+ TCR diversity rose significantly by C4D1. Complete responders entered with baseline diversity on par with newly diagnosed patients, the results showed.

Profiling relied on immunoSEQ multiplex PCR, and the TCRdb table lists in-frame clones only, not all of them. The profile covers roughly 96,000 clones, with 85% to 95% appearing a single time and 2% taken by the ten largest. The V gene's germline CDR1 is KGHSH and CDR2 LQKENI. The CDR3 length is 15 residues. V shed 3 bases and J 5 bases; nucleotides not matched to a gene: 5. As to time point: cycle 4 day 1 (C4D1), after about 6 weeks of nivolumab. Every patient relapsed after autologous stem cell transplantation, and brentuximab vedotin exposure varied. Best outcomes ranged across complete response, partial response and progressive disease. To note about this clone: Its cognate antigen is unknown.

The receptor was derived from a human donor with classical Hodgkin lymphoma. This chain connects TRBV18 to TRBJ2-1; 9 bases match TRBD2. The sample consisted of peripheral blood mononuclear cells (PBMCs), taken before the fourth cycle of nivolumab. CDR3 nucleotides: TGTGCCAGCTCACCTGGCGGGAGGGAAGACAATGAGCAGTTCTTC. As protein: CASSPGGREDNEQFF.